This T cell receptor beta chain was captured in a study of blood T cell repertoires in COVID-19. On the study more broadly: Italy, Spain and the United States were the sources of the convalescent and acute COVID-19 samples. In each case, the material was cDNA or gDNA derived from T cells, B-cell-depleted T cells, or PBMCs.

Source study methods: Reference gene primer amplification yielded estimated nucleated cell counts. Clones were read by immunoSEQ multiplex PCR, and TCRdb kept only the in-frame ones, dropping some. V and J calls and clone size are copied from that table; D and trimming were computed from the DNA. Among some 180,000 clones listed, around nine tenths were seen once. This TCR was sampled from a man between 50 and 59 years old with acute or convalescent COVID-19. The source material was peripheral blood.

The CDR3 DNA reads as TGTGCCAGCTCACCACGTTTAGCGGATCCGAACACCGGGGAGCTGTTTTTT. This translates into CASSPRLADPNTGELFF. J is TRBJ2-2 and V is TRBV18, with D tentatively TRBD2 (6 bases). Germline assignment: CDR1 KGHSH and CDR2 LQKENI. The CDR3 sequence is 17 residues long. V lost 1 base, J lost 0 bases, and 12 bases lay in between. The whole variable domain, remainder taken from reference TRBV18 and TRBJ2-2, is NAGVMQNPRHLVRRRGQEARLRCSPMKGHSHVYWYRQLPEEGLKFMVYLQKENIIDESGMPKERFSAEFPKEGPSILRIQQVVRGDSAAYFCASSPRLADPNTGELFFGEGSRLTVL.